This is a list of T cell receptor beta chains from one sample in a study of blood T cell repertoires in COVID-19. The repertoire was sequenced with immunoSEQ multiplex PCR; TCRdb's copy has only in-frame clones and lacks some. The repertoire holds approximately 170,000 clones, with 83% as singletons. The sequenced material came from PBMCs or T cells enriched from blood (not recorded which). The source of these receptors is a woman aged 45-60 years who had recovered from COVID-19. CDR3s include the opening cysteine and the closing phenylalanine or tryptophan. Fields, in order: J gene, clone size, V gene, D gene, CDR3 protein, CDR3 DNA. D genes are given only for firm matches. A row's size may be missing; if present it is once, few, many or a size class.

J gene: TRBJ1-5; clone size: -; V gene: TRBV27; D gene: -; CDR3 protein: CASSLSAQPYSNQPQHF; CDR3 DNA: TGTGCCAGCAGTTTATCAGCGCAGCCCTATAGCAATCAGCCCCAGCATTTT
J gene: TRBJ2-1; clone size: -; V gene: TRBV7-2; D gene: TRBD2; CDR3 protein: CASSSGGGSGGAYNEQFF; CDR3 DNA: TGTGCCAGCAGCTCCGGGGGGGGTAGCGGGGGGGCTTACAATGAGCAGTTCTTC
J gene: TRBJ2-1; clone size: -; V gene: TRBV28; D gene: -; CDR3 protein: CASSPGVGEQFF; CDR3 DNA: TGTGCCAGCAGTCCGGGGGTGGGTGAGCAGTTCTTC
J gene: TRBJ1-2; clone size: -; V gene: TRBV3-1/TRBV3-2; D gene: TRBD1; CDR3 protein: CASSQGGQGGYGYTF; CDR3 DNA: TGTGCCAGCAGCCAAGGGGGACAGGGGGGCTATGGCTACACCTTC
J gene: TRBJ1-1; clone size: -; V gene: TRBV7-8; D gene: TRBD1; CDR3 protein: CASSRQGGTEAFF; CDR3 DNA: TGTGCCAGCAGCAGACAGGGGGGCACTGAAGCTTTCTTT
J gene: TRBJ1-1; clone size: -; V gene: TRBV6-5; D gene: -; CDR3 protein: CASSFEMNTEAFF; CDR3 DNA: TGTGCCAGCAGTTTTGAGATGAACACTGAAGCTTTCTTT
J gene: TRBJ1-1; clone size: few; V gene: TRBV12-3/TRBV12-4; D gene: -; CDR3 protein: CASSLPPNTEAFF; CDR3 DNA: TGTGCCAGCAGCCTCCCCCCCAACACTGAAGCTTTCTTT
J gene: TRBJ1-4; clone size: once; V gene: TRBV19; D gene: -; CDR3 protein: CASSIDHGMGNEKLFF; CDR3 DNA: TGTGCCAGTAGTATAGATCACGGGATGGGTAATGAAAAACTGTTTTTT
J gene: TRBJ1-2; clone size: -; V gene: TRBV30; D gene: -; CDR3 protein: CAWTATGGGYTF; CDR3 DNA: TGTGCCTGGACTGCTACGGGTGGGGGCTACACCTTC
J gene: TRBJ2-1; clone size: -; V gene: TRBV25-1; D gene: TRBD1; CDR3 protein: CASSETGEINEQFF; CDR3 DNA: TGTGCCAGCAGTGAGACAGGGGAGATCAATGAGCAGTTCTTC
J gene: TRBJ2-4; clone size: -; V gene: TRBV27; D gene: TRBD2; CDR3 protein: CASSPRLAGGLAKNIQYF; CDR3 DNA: TGTGCCAGCAGTCCACGACTAGCGGGGGGGCTAGCCAAAAACATTCAGTACTTC
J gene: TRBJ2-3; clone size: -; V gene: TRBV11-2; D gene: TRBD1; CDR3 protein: CASSPRGGQGFNTQYF; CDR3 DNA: TGTGCCAGCAGCCCCCGGGGGGGACAGGGGTTTAATACGCAGTATTTT
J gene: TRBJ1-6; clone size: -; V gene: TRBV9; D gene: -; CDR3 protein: CASSPRTHSPLHF; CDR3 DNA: TGTGCCAGCAGCCCCCGCACTCATTCACCCCTCCACTTT
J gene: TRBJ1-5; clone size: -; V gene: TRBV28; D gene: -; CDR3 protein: CASSLGYRPGGQPQHF; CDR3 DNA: TGTGCCAGCAGTTTAGGGTACAGGCCGGGAGGTCAGCCCCAGCATTTT
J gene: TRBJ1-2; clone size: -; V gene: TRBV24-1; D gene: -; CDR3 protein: CATSGGGSGDYGYTF; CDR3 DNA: TGTGCCACCAGTGGGGGGGGATCGGGAGACTATGGCTACACCTTC
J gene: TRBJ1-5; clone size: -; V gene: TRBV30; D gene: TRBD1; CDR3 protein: CAWSPGQGNNQPQHF; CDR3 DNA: TGTGCCTGGAGTCCCGGACAGGGGAATAATCAGCCCCAGCATTTT
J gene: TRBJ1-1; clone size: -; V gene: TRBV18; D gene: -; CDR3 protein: CASSLSATNTEAFF; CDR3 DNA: TGTGCCAGCTCCCTGAGCGCGACGAACACTGAAGCTTTCTTT
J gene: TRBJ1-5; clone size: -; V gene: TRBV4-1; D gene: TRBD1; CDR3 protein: CASSQGTGFRPGNQPQHF; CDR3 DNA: TGCGCCAGCAGCCAAGGGACAGGGTTCCGTCCGGGCAATCAGCCCCAGCATTTT
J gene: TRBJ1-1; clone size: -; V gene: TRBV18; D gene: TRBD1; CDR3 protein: CASSPPGTGLRANTEAFF; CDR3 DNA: TGTGCCAGCTCACCCCCCGGGACAGGGTTGCGCGCTAACACTGAAGCTTTCTTT
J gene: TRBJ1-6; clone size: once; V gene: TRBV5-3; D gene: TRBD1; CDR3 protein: CARSPRTGGKSPLHF; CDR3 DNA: TGTGCCAGAAGCCCTCGGACAGGGGGAAAGTCACCCCTCCACTTT
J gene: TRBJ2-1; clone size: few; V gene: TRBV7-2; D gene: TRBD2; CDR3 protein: CASSFRAGGPTEQFF; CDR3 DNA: TGTGCCAGCAGCTTCCGAGCGGGAGGGCCCACTGAGCAGTTCTTC
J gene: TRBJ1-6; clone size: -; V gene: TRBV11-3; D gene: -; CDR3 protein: CASSRGRESPLHF; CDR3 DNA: TGTGCCAGCAGCCGGGGGAGAGAGTCACCCCTCCACTTT
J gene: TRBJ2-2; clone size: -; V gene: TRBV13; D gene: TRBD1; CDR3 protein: CASSTRGRASTGELFF; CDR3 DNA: TGTGCCAGCAGCACCAGGGGGCGGGCGAGTACCGGGGAGCTGTTTTTT
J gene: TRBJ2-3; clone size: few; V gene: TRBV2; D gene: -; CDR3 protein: CASFREKSTDTQYF; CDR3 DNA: TGTGCCAGCTTCCGGGAAAAAAGCACAGATACGCAGTATTTT
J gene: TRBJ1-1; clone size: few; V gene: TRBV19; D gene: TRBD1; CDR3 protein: CASTGGSVTEAFF; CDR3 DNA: TGTGCCAGCACAGGGGGTAGCGTCACTGAAGCTTTCTTT
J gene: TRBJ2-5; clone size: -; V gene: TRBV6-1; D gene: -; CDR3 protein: CASSERAETQYF; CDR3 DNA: TGTGCCAGCAGTGAGAGGGCTGAGACCCAGTACTTC
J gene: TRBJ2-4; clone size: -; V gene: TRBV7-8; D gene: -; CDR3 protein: CASSPGVLAKNIQYF; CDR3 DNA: TGTGCCAGCAGCCCCGGGGTTTTAGCCAAAAACATTCAGTACTTC
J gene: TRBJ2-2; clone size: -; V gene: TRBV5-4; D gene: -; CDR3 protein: CASSLELAGELFF; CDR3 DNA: TGTGCCAGCAGCTTGGAACTCGCCGGGGAGCTGTTTTTT
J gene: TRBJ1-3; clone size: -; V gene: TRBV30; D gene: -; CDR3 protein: CAWEQRAAGNTIYF; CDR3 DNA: TGTGCCTGGGAGCAGCGGGCGGCTGGAAACACCATATATTTT
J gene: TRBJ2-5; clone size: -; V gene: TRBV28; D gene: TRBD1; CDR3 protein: CASSLLGQSEKETQYF; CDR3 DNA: TGTGCCAGCAGTTTATTGGGACAGTCAGAAAAAGAGACCCAGTACTTC
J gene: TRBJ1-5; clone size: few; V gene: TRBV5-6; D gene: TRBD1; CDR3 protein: CASSVRPGQGGYGNQPQHF; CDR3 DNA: TGTGCCAGCAGCGTACGACCGGGACAGGGTGGGTATGGCAATCAGCCCCAGCATTTT
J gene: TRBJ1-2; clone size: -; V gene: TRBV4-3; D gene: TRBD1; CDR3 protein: CASSQDGGPNRGNYGYTF; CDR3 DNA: TGCGCCAGCAGCCAAGATGGAGGGCCCAACAGGGGCAACTATGGCTACACCTTC
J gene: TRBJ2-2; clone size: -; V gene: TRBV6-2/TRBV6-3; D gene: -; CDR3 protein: CASSWTPNTGELFF; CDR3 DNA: TGTGCCAGCAGTTGGACACCGAACACCGGGGAGCTGTTTTTT
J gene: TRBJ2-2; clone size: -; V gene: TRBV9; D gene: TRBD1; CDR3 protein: CASSVEGQGSGELFF; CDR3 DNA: TGTGCCAGCAGCGTAGAGGGACAGGGGTCCGGGGAGCTGTTTTTT
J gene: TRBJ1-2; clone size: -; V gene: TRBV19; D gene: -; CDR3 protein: CASSIIPPGETNYGYTF; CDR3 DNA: TGTGCCAGTAGTATAATCCCCCCAGGGGAGACCAACTATGGCTACACCTTC
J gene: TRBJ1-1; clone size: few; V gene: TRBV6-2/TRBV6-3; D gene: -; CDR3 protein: CASSPRGWDTEAFF; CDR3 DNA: TGTGCCAGCAGCCCCCGGGGGTGGGACACTGAAGCTTTCTTT
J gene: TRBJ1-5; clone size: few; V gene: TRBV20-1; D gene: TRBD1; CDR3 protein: CSASPGTGDGQPQHF; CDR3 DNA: TGCAGTGCCAGTCCCGGGACAGGGGACGGTCAGCCCCAGCATTTT
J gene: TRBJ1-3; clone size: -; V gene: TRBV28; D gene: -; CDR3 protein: CASSFAGSSGNTIYF; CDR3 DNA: TGTGCCAGCAGTTTCGCGGGAAGCTCTGGAAACACCATATATTTT
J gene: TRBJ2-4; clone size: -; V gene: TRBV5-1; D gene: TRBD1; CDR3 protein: CASSLTPGQENIQYF; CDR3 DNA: TGCGCCAGCAGCTTGACCCCGGGACAGGAAAACATTCAGTACTTC
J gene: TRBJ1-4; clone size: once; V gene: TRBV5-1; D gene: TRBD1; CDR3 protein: CASSPTPDRINEKLFF; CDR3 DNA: TGCGCCAGCAGCCCTACACCGGACAGGATTAATGAAAAACTGTTTTTT
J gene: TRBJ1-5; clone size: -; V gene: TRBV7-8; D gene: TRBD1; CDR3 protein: CASSPDRSRAPQPQHF; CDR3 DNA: TGTGCCAGCAGTCCGGACAGGTCACGCGCCCCTCAACCCCAGCATTTT
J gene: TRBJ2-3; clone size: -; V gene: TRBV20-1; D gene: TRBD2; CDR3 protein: CSASERGGPDTQYF; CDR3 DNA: TGCAGTGCTAGTGAGCGGGGGGGCCCAGATACGCAGTATTTT
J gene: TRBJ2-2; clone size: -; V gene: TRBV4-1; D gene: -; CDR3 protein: CASSQSPNTGELFF; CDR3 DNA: TGCGCCAGCAGCCAAAGCCCGAACACCGGGGAGCTGTTTTTT
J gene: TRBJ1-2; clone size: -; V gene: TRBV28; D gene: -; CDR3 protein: CASTKGGNYGYTF; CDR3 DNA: TGTGCCAGCACCAAAGGGGGAAATTATGGCTACACCTTC
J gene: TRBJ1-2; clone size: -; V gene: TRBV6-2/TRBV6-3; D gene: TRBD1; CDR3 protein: CASSKNRDSYGYTF; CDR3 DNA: TGTGCCAGCAGCAAGAACCGGGACAGTTATGGCTACACCTTC
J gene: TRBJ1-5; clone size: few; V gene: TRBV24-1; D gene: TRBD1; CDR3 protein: CATSDPTGHQPQHF; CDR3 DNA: TGTGCCACCAGTGATCCGACAGGGCATCAGCCCCAGCATTTT
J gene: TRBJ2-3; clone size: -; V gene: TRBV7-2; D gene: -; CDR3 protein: CASSLGRVFMNTQYF; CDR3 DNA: TGTGCCAGCAGCTTAGGCCGGGTTTTCATGAATACGCAGTATTTT
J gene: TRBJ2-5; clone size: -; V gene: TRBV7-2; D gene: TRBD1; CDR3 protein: CASSVTGFEETQYF; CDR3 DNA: TGTGCCAGCAGTGTGACAGGGTTCGAAGAGACCCAGTACTTC
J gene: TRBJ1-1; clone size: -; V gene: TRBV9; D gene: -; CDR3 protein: CASSATAYNTEAFF; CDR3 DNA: TGTGCCAGCAGCGCCACAGCCTACAACACTGAAGCTTTCTTT
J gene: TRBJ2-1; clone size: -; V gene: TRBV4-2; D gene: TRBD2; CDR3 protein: CASSPGTSGDNEQFF; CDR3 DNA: TGTGCCAGCAGCCCGGGGACTAGCGGGGACAATGAGCAGTTCTTC